This T cell receptor (beta chain) originates from a study of T-cell memory formation after mild COVID-19. Study-wide findings and caveats: Pre-infection memory showed some responding clones, and this suggested that cross-reactive memory joined.

This clonotype was counted between two and nine times. Its antigen remains unidentified. The CDR3 covers 14 residues. Trimming stripped 7 bases from V and 7 bases from J, with 14 bases between. TCRdb called the 5' RACE reads again in MiXCR, with one record for every CDR3 protein. The top ten clones hold 7.5% to 9.5% of a sample with fewer than 600,000 distinct CDR3 sequences, roughly 20% of them seen once. V usage is TRBV12-3 or TRBV12-4 and J usage is TRBJ1-6, with D possibly matching TRBD1 (6 bases). The source is an adult woman who had mild COVID-19 (a few samples of this study predate the infection). Cell type and time point are not known. Material for sequencing was PBMCs or a T cell subset sorted from them (not recorded which). The CDR3 here is CASNLGQGNSPLHF. The DNA for the CDR3 is TGTGCCAGCAATTTGGGTCAGGGGAATTCACCCCTCCACTTT.